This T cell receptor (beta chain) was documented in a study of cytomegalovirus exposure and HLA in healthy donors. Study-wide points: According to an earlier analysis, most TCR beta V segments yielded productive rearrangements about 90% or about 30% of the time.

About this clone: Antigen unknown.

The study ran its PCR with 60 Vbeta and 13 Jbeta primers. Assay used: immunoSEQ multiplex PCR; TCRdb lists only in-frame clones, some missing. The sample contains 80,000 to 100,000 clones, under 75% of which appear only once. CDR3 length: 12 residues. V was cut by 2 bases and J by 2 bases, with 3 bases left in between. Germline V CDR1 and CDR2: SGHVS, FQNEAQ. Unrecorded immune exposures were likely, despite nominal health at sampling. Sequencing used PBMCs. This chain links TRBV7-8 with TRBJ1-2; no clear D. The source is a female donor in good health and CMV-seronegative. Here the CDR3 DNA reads TGTGCCAGCAGCTTACAAAACTATGGCTACACCTTC. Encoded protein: CASSLQNYGYTF.